One and the same sample provided the 27 T cell receptor beta chains below, sequenced in a study of OX40 agonist ivuxolimab in advanced cancers. Produced via immunoSEQ multiplex PCR; TCRdb's table is partial and in-frame only. The sample has about 66,000 clones, roughly nine tenths seen once. Sequences were derived from CD4+ or CD8+ T cells sorted from blood, sampled in a trial of the OX40 agonist ivuxolimab. The receptor set was obtained from an adult with an advanced solid tumor such as melanoma, head and neck, liver or kidney cancer.

V is TRBV11-2 and J is TRBJ2-7; D call uncertain. The CDR3 is made up of 15 amino acids. Germline V CDR1 and CDR2: SGHAT, FQNNGV. Trimming removed 1 base from V and 1 base from J, with 11 bases in between. The CDR3 coding sequence is TGTGCCAGCAGCTTAGGACACGTCGGGTCCTACGAGCAGTACTTC. It yields the protein CASSLGHVGSYEQYF.

V gene TRBV4-1 combines with J gene TRBJ1-5; a possible D gene is TRBD1 (5 bases). V was clipped by 4 bases and J by 3 bases, with 16 bases between them. Germline V gene data show CDR1 as MGHRA and CDR2 as YSYEKL. The CDR3 has 16 residues. Here the CDR3 reads CASSPVDTGDNQPQHF. DNA of the CDR3: TGCGCCAGCAGCCCAGTGGACACTGGGGACAATCAGCCCCAGCATTTT.

The chain employs TRBV6-5 and TRBJ2-2, with D tentatively TRBD2 (6 bases). This CDR3 spans 15 amino acids. V shed 2 bases and J shed 3 bases, with 10 bases lying between them. Germline V gene data show CDR1 as MNHEY and CDR2 as SVGAGI. The CDR3 here is CASSYVSGDTGELFF. CDR3 coding DNA: TGTGCCAGCAGTTACGTGTCGGGGGACACCGGGGAGCTGTTTTTT.

Details on this clone: The same CDR3 is also encoded by other DNA sequences in this sample. The chain links TRBV9 to TRBJ1-2; possible D gene TRBD1, 5 bases. The CDR3 sequence is 15 residues long. Trimming stripped 2 bases from V and 11 bases from J, with 22 bases between. CDR1 SGDLS and CDR2 YYNGEE come from the germline V gene. The CDR3 nucleotides read TGTGCCAGCAGCGTCGAAACAGGCTACCCTGAGGGTTACACCTTC. Translation: CASSVETGYPEGYTF. Full variable domain (missing parts from reference TRBV9 and TRBJ1-2): DSGVTQTPKHLITATGQRVTLRCSPRSGDLSVYWYQQSLDQGLQFLIQYYNGEERAKGNILERFSAQQFPDLHSELNLSSLELGDSALYFCASSVETGYPEGYTFGSGTRLTVV.

The chain links TRBV28 to TRBJ1-5; tentatively, D is TRBD1 (6 bases). The CDR3 runs 14 residues. Germline CDR1 and CDR2: MDHEN and SYDVKM. Trimming pared 7 bases from V and 5 bases from J, leaving 15 bases between. The CDR3 loop is CASTDGGAHQPQHF. Here the CDR3 DNA reads TGTGCCAGCACCGACGGGGGGGCCCATCAGCCCCAGCATTTT.

This clone was seen a few times. This sequence joins TRBV5-4 and TRBJ2-3; D might be TRBD1 (5 bases). V lost 4 bases and J lost 4, with 16 bases in between. The CDR3 has 15 amino acids. CDR1 and CDR2 (germline): SGHNT, YYREEE (reference sequence). CDR3 DNA: TGTGCCAGCAGCCCACAGGCCTATGGGTCAGATACGCAGTATTTT. It codes for CASSPQAYGSDTQYF.

The rearrangement joins TRBV11-2 to TRBJ2-5; D is perhaps TRBD1 (7 bases). The DNA end is more similar to TRBJ2-7, so the J call may be wrong. Germline assignment: CDR1 SGHAT and CDR2 FQNNGV. This CDR3 has 17 residues. CDR3 coding DNA: TGTGCCAGCAGCCCTTCGCCGAGCAGGGGGGCGTCGGGCGAGCAGTACTTC. This translates into CASSPSPSRGASGEQYF.

This clone is a singleton in its sample. V and J are TRBV10-3 and TRBJ2-2, with D possibly being TRBD1 (6 bases). The germline gives CDR1 ENHRY, CDR2 SYGVKD. This CDR3 has 13 residues. Trimming took off 11 bases at V and 4 bases at J, with 14 bases between the two ends. The CDR3, as DNA: TGTGCCGCCTATAACAGGGCCACCGGGGAGCTGTTTTTT. The encoded protein is CAAYNRATGELFF.

The CDR3 sequence is CAISVAGQTNTGELFF. CDR3 nucleotide sequence: TGTGCCATCAGTGTAGCCGGGCAGACGAACACCGGGGAGCTGTTTTTT. V gene TRBV10-3 combines with J gene TRBJ2-2; D is undetermined. Germline-derived CDR1 and CDR2 are ENHRY and SYGVKD. The CDR3 consists of 16 residues. Trimming took 4 bases from V and 0 from J, leaving 12 bases between them.

The rearrangement links TRBV7-9 to TRBJ2-2; 7 bases align to TRBD1. This CDR3 has 14 residues. CDR1 is SEHNR and CDR2 is FQNEAQ in the germline V gene (reference sequence). The V and J ends lost 5 bases and 6 bases, in that order; junction bases with no gene match: 6. CDR3 bases: TGTGCCAGCAGCCTAATGACAGGGCCCGGGGAGCTGTTTTTT. It specifies CASSLMTGPGELFF.

The chain links TRBV29-1 to TRBJ2-2; 8 bases match TRBD1. The CDR3 runs to 15 residues. With V trimmed by 5 bases and J by 2 bases, 7 bases remained unmatched. Germline lookup yields CDR1 SQVTM and CDR2 ANQGSEA. CDR3 residues: CSVRGQDTNTGELFF. The CDR3 DNA follows: TGCAGCGTTAGGGGACAGGATACAAACACCGGGGAGCTGTTTTTT.

This clone was counted a single time. The rearrangement uses TRBV10-3 and TRBJ2-1, with a weak D call TRBD2 (6 bases). Germline V gives CDR1 ENHRY, CDR2 SYGVKD. The CDR3 spans 14 residues. The V end lost 5 bases, the J end lost 8 bases, and 16 bases lay between the germline ends. The CDR3 DNA is TGTGCCATCAGTTCTAGGAGAGGGGAGGATGAGCAGTTCTTC. Translation: CAISSRRGEDEQFF.

The CDR3 nucleotides read TGTGCCACCGGGGCAGGGGGTTCGAACACTGAAGCTTTCTTT. It translates to CATGAGGSNTEAFF. The chain has TRBV15 and TRBJ1-1; 7 positions agree with TRBD1. J lost 1 base, V lost 8 bases, and 7 bases had no gene match. Germline-derived CDR1 and CDR2 are LNHNV and YYDKDF (reference sequence). This CDR3 has 14 residues.

V and J are TRBV6-6 and TRBJ2-5; TRBD2 is a possible D gene (5 bases). The CDR3 covers 13 residues. V gave up 8 bases and J gave up 2 bases, with 12 bases separating them. The germline CDR1 and CDR2 sequences are MNHNY and SVGAGI (reference sequence). CDR3 coding DNA: TGTGCCAGCCGGAGGTACGAGCAAGAGACCCAGTACTTC. This translates into CASRRYEQETQYF.

CDR3 nucleotides: TGTGCCAGTAGTATAACAGGGCTCGATCAGCCCCAGCATTTT. It specifies CASSITGLDQPQHF. The chain couples TRBV19 to TRBJ1-5, with D possibly TRBD1 on 6 matching bases. Germline lookup yields CDR1 LNHDA and CDR2 SQIVND (reference sequence). V was shortened by 2 bases and J by 5 bases, with 10 bases between the two germline ends. The CDR3 runs 14 residues. Full variable domain (outside the CDR3, taken from reference TRBV19 and TRBJ1-5): DGGITQSPKYLFRKEGQNVTLSCEQNLNHDAMYWYRQDPGQGLRLIYYSQIVNDFQKGDIAEGYSVSREKKESFPLTVTSAQKNPTAFYLCASSITGLDQPQHFGDGTRLSIL.

The gene calls are TRBV5-6 and TRBJ2-5; D gene unclear. The germline CDR1 and CDR2 sequences are SGHDT and YYEEEE. Trimming pared 0 bases from V and 3 bases from J, leaving 9 bases between. This CDR3 spans 14 amino acids. The CDR3 region has the DNA TGTGCCAGCAGCTTGGTAACAGTAAAAGAGACCCAGTACTTC. Its translation: CASSLVTVKETQYF.

About this clone itself: Other DNA sequences from this sample encode an identical CDR3 as well. This chain joins TRBV5-1 and TRBJ2-3; 7 nucleotides agree with TRBD2. The CDR3 is 14 amino acids. V lost 0 bases and J lost 4; bases outside the gene matches: 2. Germline CDR1 reads SGHRS; CDR2 reads YFSETQ. In DNA form, the CDR3 reads TGCGCCAGCAGCTTGGAGGGGAGGGCAGATACGCAGTATTTT. Translating gives CASSLEGRADTQYF.

The J gene is TRBJ2-7, the V gene TRBV7-2; a possible D gene is TRBD2 (5 bases). Germline loops: CDR1 SGHTA, CDR2 FQGNSA. Trimming left V 5 bases short and J 0 bases short, with 8 bases between. The CDR3 consists of 13 residues. CDR3 sequence reads: CASSPGYSYEQYF. CDR3 bases: TGTGCCAGCAGCCCGGGGTACTCCTACGAGCAGTACTTC.

V usage is TRBV5-1 and J usage is TRBJ2-3; unclear D gene. This CDR3 is 14 amino acids long. Trimming cost V 4 bases and J 0 bases, with 9 bases left between them. The germline CDR1 and CDR2 sequences are SGHRS and YFSETQ. The CDR3 loop is CASSRIRSTDTQYF. Here the CDR3 DNA reads TGCGCCAGCAGCAGGATCCGGAGCACAGATACGCAGTATTTT.

The chain uses TRBV5-1 and TRBJ2-3; weak D call: TRBD1 (7 bases). Germline assignment: CDR1 SGHRS and CDR2 YFSETQ. V gave up 5 bases and J gave up 4 bases, with 17 bases separating them. CDR3 size: 15 residues. The DNA of the CDR3 is TGCGCCAGCAGAAGAGGCCAGGGGGGTCCAGATACGCAGTATTTT. Its translation is CASRRGQGGPDTQYF.

The genes are TRBV13 and TRBJ1-1, with D perhaps matching TRBD1 (6 bases). Germline V gene lookup returns CDR1 PRHDT and CDR2 FYEKMQ (reference sequence). This CDR3 comprises 15 residues. Deletions cut 5 bases from V and 6 bases from J, with 19 bases between. This chain's CDR3 is CASSIYRAGKAEAFF. The CDR3, as DNA: TGTGCCAGCAGCATTTACAGGGCGGGTAAGGCTGAAGCTTTCTTT.

The chain links TRBV4-1 to TRBJ2-1; TRBD2 might be the D (5 bases). Trimming took 0 bases from V and 12 from J, leaving 15 bases between them. The CDR3 spans 14 residues. Germline lookup yields CDR1 MGHRA and CDR2 YSYEKL. Written as DNA, the CDR3 is TGCGCCAGCAGCCAAGAGACTACTAGGTTATGGCAGTTCTTC. This translates into CASSQETTRLWQFF.

The rearrangement joins TRBV19 to TRBJ1-2; 9 bases are shared with TRBD1. Germline V lookup: CDR1 LNHDA, CDR2 SQIVND (reference sequence). The CDR3 covers 14 residues. J was trimmed by 1 base and V by 5 bases; bases with no gene match: 2. CDR3 nucleotide sequence: TGTGCCAGTAGTTCGGGACAGGGTAACTATGGCTACACCTTC. Translated: CASSSGQGNYGYTF.

This clone was picked up a small number of times. The V gene is TRBV28, the J gene TRBJ1-2; maybe TRBD1 (5 bases). This CDR3 is built from 14 residues. Trimming cost V 3 bases and J 6 bases, with 14 bases left between them. The germline CDR1 and CDR2 sequences are MDHEN and SYDVKM. The chain's CDR3 is CASSFTGGWNGYTF. The CDR3 DNA is TGTGCCAGCAGTTTCACTGGGGGGTGGAATGGCTACACCTTC.

The rearrangement joins TRBV30 to TRBJ2-7, with D possibly being TRBD2 (7 bases). Germline loops: CDR1 GTSNPN, CDR2 SVGIG (reference sequence). This CDR3 contains 13 residues. The V end was cut by 2 bases, the J end by 3 bases, with 11 bases between. The CDR3 here is CAWSKGGDYEQYF. CDR3 sequence (DNA): TGTGCCTGGAGTAAGGGGGGGGACTACGAGCAGTACTTC.

The chain couples TRBV6-5 to TRBJ2-7; no definite D call. This CDR3 has 11 residues. Looked up from germline, CDR1 is MNHEY and CDR2 is SVGAGI. Deletions cut 4 bases from V and 7 bases from J, with 8 bases between. The chain's CDR3 is CASSSGPEQYF. The CDR3 nucleotides read TGTGCCAGCAGTTCCGGGCCTGAGCAGTACTTC.

The V and J genes are TRBV5-5 and TRBJ2-1; 11 bases match TRBD1. The V gene end was trimmed by 0 bases and the J gene end by 3 bases; junction bases not matched to a gene: 2. CDR3 size: 16 residues. CDR1 SGHKS and CDR2 YYEKEE come from the germline V gene (reference sequence). Here the CDR3 DNA reads TGTGCCAGCAGCTTGGGGACAGGGGGCTTCTACAATGAGCAGTTCTTC. Translation gives CASSLGTGGFYNEQFF. Using reference TRBV5-5 and TRBJ2-1 for the parts outside the CDR3, the full variable domain is DAGVTQSPTHLIKTRGQQVTLRCSPISGHKSVSWYQQVLGQGPQFIFQYYEKEERGRGNFPDRFSARQFPNYSSELNVNALLLGDSALYLCASSLGTGGFYNEQFFGPGTRLTVL.